The present T cell receptor (beta chain) was sequenced within a study of prognosis after radiotherapy for stage I lung cancer. The study, taken as a whole, reports: After stereotactic body radiation therapy, unique TCR clone counts dropped from a median of roughly 9,900 to 7,200. Reportedly, TRBV and TRBJ gene usage varied with metastasis presence.

The CDR3 covers 14 residues. Trimming cost V 3 bases and J 2 bases, with 10 bases left between them. Germline CDR1 and CDR2: MRHNA and SNTAGT. As to this clonotype: Antigen specificity is unknown. This likely reflects a read error, since a far larger clone is one base away.

CDR3 of TCR beta was amplified from genomic DNA via a two-round multiplex PCR. Amplification during the initial PCR round employed primers specific to each TRBV and TRBJ gene. MiXCR, run by TCRdb on the multiplex PCR reads, gives a single entry per CDR3 protein. The table shows around 19,000 distinct CDR3 sequences, with roughly 55% occurring only once. This sequence originates from a donor over 45 with non-small cell lung cancer. This sample comprised PBMCs, obtained before or after stereotactic body radiation therapy (not recorded which). J is TRBJ2-5 and V is TRBV6-4; maybe TRBD1 (6 bases). The CDR3 DNA is TGTGCCAGCAGTGAAAGGACAGCGCAAGAGACCCAGTACTTC. Translation: CASSERTAQETQYF.